These T cell receptor beta chains were read from a single sample in a study of blood T cell repertoires in COVID-19. Profiling relied on immunoSEQ multiplex PCR, and the TCRdb table lists in-frame clones only, not all of them. The table has some 230,000 clones, around 81% seen once. The sample was peripheral blood. The source of these receptors is a woman aged 55-70 years with acute or convalescent COVID-19. Both conserved end residues are part of each CDR3. The order of the fields is V gene, clone size, J gene, CDR3 protein. Clone size is shown for a subset of rows, as once, few, many or a class of expanded clone.

V: TRBV2; size: once; J: TRBJ1-2; CDR3: CASSGEGAAGYTF
V: TRBV10-1; size: .; J: TRBJ1-1; CDR3: CASRGDTHTEAFF
V: TRBV28; size: .; J: TRBJ1-2; CDR3: CASSPRRGYGYTF
V: TRBV5-6; size: few; J: TRBJ1-1; CDR3: CASRKQGHLNTEAFF
V: TRBV7-3; size: .; J: TRBJ2-2; CDR3: CASSMHGGNTGELFF
V: TRBV5-8; size: .; J: TRBJ1-6; CDR3: CASTTRWQTNSPLHF
V: TRBV11-2; size: .; J: TRBJ2-1; CDR3: CASSYQQRLADQFF
V: TRBV9; size: .; J: TRBJ2-1; CDR3: CASSVGVEQFF
V: TRBV3-1/TRBV3-2; size: .; J: TRBJ1-6; CDR3: CASSQGTGGGSPLHF
V: TRBV6-4; size: .; J: TRBJ2-5; CDR3: CASSRLAGIQETQYF
V: TRBV7-8; size: few; J: TRBJ2-1; CDR3: CASSPRATYRGDYNEQFF
V: TRBV3-1/TRBV3-2; size: .; J: TRBJ2-2; CDR3: CASSQGLAASTGELFF
V: TRBV4-3; size: .; J: TRBJ1-5; CDR3: CASSQDLDRVQPQHF
V: TRBV30; size: .; J: TRBJ2-7; CDR3: CAWSVGTGDYEQYF